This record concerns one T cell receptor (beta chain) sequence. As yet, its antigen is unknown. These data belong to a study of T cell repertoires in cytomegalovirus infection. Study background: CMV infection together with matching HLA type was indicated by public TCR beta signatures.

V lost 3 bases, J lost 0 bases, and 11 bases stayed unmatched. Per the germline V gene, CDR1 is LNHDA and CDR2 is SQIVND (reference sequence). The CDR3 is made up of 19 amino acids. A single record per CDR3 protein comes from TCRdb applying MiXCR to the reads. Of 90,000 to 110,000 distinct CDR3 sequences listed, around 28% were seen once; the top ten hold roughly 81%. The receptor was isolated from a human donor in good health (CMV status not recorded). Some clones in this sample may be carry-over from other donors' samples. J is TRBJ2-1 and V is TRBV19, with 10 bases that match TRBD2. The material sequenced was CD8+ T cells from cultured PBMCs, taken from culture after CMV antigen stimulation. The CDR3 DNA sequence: TGTGCCAGTAGTATCATGCTAGCGGGGGCCGCTAGCTCCTACAATGAGCAGTTCTTC. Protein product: CASSIMLAGAASSYNEQFF.